This TCR beta chain was recorded in a study of blood T cell repertoires in COVID-19. Looking at the study overall: The origin of the acute and convalescent COVID-19 samples was the United States, Italy and Spain.

Original handling: Reference gene primer amplification gave nucleated cell count estimates. The table came from immunoSEQ multiplex PCR; TCRdb's copy has only in-frame clones and leaves some out. V, J and clone size derive from that table, while D and trimming were established from the DNA sequence. The data contain 15,000 to 20,000 clones, about nine tenths of them singletons. The length of the CDR3 is 14 residues. V lost 7 bases and J 5 bases, leaving 17 bases between the germline ends. Germline-derived CDR1 and CDR2 are SNHLY and FYNNEI. V and J are TRBV2 and TRBJ1-2, with TRBD1 as a possible D gene (5 bases). The sequence came from a human donor in a cohort sampled during active COVID-19. Specimen: peripheral blood. CDR3 sequence: CASIGGTGEYGYTF. CDR3 sequence (DNA): TGTGCCAGCATAGGCGGAACGGGGGAATATGGCTACACCTTC.